These T cell receptor beta chains were read from a single sample in a study of cytomegalovirus exposure and HLA in healthy donors. TCRdb's copy holds only in-frame clones and misses some; the assay was immunoSEQ multiplex PCR. The sample gives 100,000 or so clones, about 79% of which show up once; around 2% is in the top ten. Sequencing used PBMCs. These receptors were obtained from a human donor in good health. CDR3s include the opening cysteine and the closing phenylalanine or tryptophan. A D gene is named only where the DNA matches it firmly. Some rows mark clone size as missing; the rest say once, few, many or name a class of expanded clone.

CDR3 DNA: TGTGCCAGCAGCAAAGATCGGGCTGAAGCTTTCTTT
CDR3 protein: CASSKDRAEAFF
V gene: TRBV21-1
J gene: TRBJ1-1
clone size: -
D gene: -

CDR3 DNA: TGCAGCGCCGGGGGGCTTGGACCCGGGGAGCTGTTTTTT
CDR3 protein: CSAGGLGPGELFF
V gene: TRBV29-1
J gene: TRBJ2-2
clone size: -
D gene: -

CDR3 DNA: TGCAGCGTTGAAGGTCGGGCAGGGGGCTTAGGAGAGACCCAGTACTTC
CDR3 protein: CSVEGRAGGLGETQYF
V gene: TRBV29-1
J gene: TRBJ2-5
clone size: -
D gene: TRBD1

CDR3 DNA: TGTGCCAGCTCACCACTAGTGTCCGGGGAGCTGTTTTTT
CDR3 protein: CASSPLVSGELFF
V gene: TRBV18
J gene: TRBJ2-2
clone size: -
D gene: -

CDR3 DNA: TGTGCCTTACAGGGTCTTAGCAATGAGCAGTTCTTC
CDR3 protein: CALQGLSNEQFF
V gene: TRBV30
J gene: TRBJ2-1
clone size: few
D gene: -

CDR3 DNA: TGTGCCATCAGTGAGTCCGGACTCCGTCACCAGCATTTT
CDR3 protein: CAISESGLRHQHF
V gene: TRBV10-3
J gene: TRBJ1-5
clone size: -
D gene: -

CDR3 DNA: TGTGCCAGCAGTTTAGGGAGAAAACTGTTTTTT
CDR3 protein: CASSLGRKLFF
V gene: TRBV28
J gene: TRBJ1-4
clone size: few
D gene: -

CDR3 DNA: TGTGCCAGCAGCTGGGGGGGCCGGGAGACCCAGTACTTC
CDR3 protein: CASSWGGRETQYF
V gene: TRBV5-8
J gene: TRBJ2-5
clone size: -
D gene: -

CDR3 DNA: TGTGCCAGTAGCCCGGAGACTAGTAGCGCGCATACGCAGTATTTT
CDR3 protein: CASSPETSSAHTQYF
V gene: TRBV19
J gene: TRBJ2-3
clone size: few
D gene: -

CDR3 DNA: TGTGCCAGTACCCGAGGACTAGCCTCCGACTACGAGCAGTACTTC
CDR3 protein: CASTRGLASDYEQYF
V gene: TRBV19
J gene: TRBJ2-7
clone size: -
D gene: TRBD2

CDR3 DNA: TGTGCCAGCGGACTAGGGGGGAATCAGCCCCAGCATTTT
CDR3 protein: CASGLGGNQPQHF
V gene: TRBV28
J gene: TRBJ1-5
clone size: -
D gene: -

CDR3 DNA: TGTGCCAGCAGGTGGACAGGGCGCACAGATACGCAGTATTTT
CDR3 protein: CASRWTGRTDTQYF
V gene: TRBV5-6
J gene: TRBJ2-3
clone size: -
D gene: TRBD1

CDR3 DNA: TGTGCCAGCAGCCTGGACACAGGGACCTACAATGAGCAGTTCTTC
CDR3 protein: CASSLDTGTYNEQFF
V gene: TRBV7-6
J gene: TRBJ2-1
clone size: once
D gene: -

CDR3 DNA: TGTGCCACCAGCAGAGCGGGGCTAGCGGGAGGGCGGGGATACGAGCAGTACTTC
CDR3 protein: CATSRAGLAGGRGYEQYF
V gene: TRBV15
J gene: TRBJ2-7
clone size: -
D gene: TRBD2

CDR3 DNA: TGTGCCAGCATCTCCTTGAACACTGAAGCTTTCTTT
CDR3 protein: CASISLNTEAFF
V gene: TRBV6-5
J gene: TRBJ1-1
clone size: -
D gene: -

CDR3 DNA: TGTGCCAGCAGCCAAGTCGGCAGGGAAGAGACCCAGTACTTC
CDR3 protein: CASSQVGREETQYF
V gene: TRBV14
J gene: TRBJ2-5
clone size: few
D gene: -

CDR3 DNA: TGTGCCAGCAGCTTAGTGGACTTTAATCAGCCCCAGCATTTT
CDR3 protein: CASSLVDFNQPQHF
V gene: TRBV7-2
J gene: TRBJ1-5
clone size: -
D gene: -

CDR3 DNA: TGTGCCAGCAGGCGACAGGGGGGAAGTTCCCAAGAGACCCAGTACTTC
CDR3 protein: CASRRQGGSSQETQYF
V gene: TRBV2
J gene: TRBJ2-5
clone size: -
D gene: TRBD1

CDR3 DNA: TGTGCCAGCAGCCAAAGACACCAGGGATCGGTAGGCGGCTACACCTTC
CDR3 protein: CASSQRHQGSVGGYTF
V gene: TRBV4-2
J gene: TRBJ1-2
clone size: once
D gene: -

CDR3 DNA: TGCAGCGTTGTGAGGCTAGCGGGACCAGAGGGGTATAGTGGGAAATCAAGCCCAGCAGTACAGTTCTTC
CDR3 protein: CSVVRLAGPEGYSGKSSPAVQFF
V gene: TRBV29-1
J gene: TRBJ2-1
clone size: -
D gene: TRBD2

CDR3 DNA: TGTGCCTGGAGGGACAGGGGGCGAGGGACCCAGTACTTC
CDR3 protein: CAWRDRGRGTQYF
V gene: TRBV30
J gene: TRBJ2-5
clone size: -
D gene: TRBD1

CDR3 DNA: TGCGCCAGCAGTGAGGGACAGGGCGGGCGCTCATGCACCTTC
CDR3 protein: CASSEGQGGRSCTF
V gene: TRBV10-2
J gene: TRBJ1-2
clone size: -
D gene: TRBD1

CDR3 DNA: TGTGCCTGGAGCGCTGGGACACCTAATGAAAAACTGTTTTTT
CDR3 protein: CAWSAGTPNEKLFF
V gene: TRBV30
J gene: TRBJ1-4
clone size: -
D gene: -

CDR3 DNA: TGTGCCAGCAGCCCAAGCGGACAGGGGTTTGGCTACACCTTC
CDR3 protein: CASSPSGQGFGYTF
V gene: TRBV21-1
J gene: TRBJ1-2
clone size: -
D gene: -

CDR3 DNA: TGCGCCAGCAGCCCAGGGGACGAAGATCGGAACACCATATATTTT
CDR3 protein: CASSPGDEDRNTIYF
V gene: TRBV4-3
J gene: TRBJ1-3
clone size: once
D gene: -

CDR3 DNA: TGTGCCAGCAGTCGGACGGGGAGCAATCAGCCCCAGCATTTT
CDR3 protein: CASSRTGSNQPQHF
V gene: TRBV27
J gene: TRBJ1-5
clone size: -
D gene: -

CDR3 DNA: TGTGCCAGCAGTTTGCTTGACAGAGCGTCCTACGAGCAGTACTTC
CDR3 protein: CASSLLDRASYEQYF
V gene: TRBV28
J gene: TRBJ2-7
clone size: -
D gene: -

CDR3 DNA: TGTGCCACCAGCAGGCCGGGCAGGGGATATGGAGGCTACACCTTC
CDR3 protein: CATSRPGRGYGGYTF
V gene: TRBV15
J gene: TRBJ1-2
clone size: -
D gene: -

CDR3 DNA: TGTGCCAGCAGCCAGAAACAGTTCACTGAAGCTTTCTTT
CDR3 protein: CASSQKQFTEAFF
V gene: TRBV6-6
J gene: TRBJ1-1
clone size: few
D gene: -

CDR3 DNA: TGTGCCAGTAGTATCAGGGAACACACCGGGGAGCTGTTTTTT
CDR3 protein: CASSIREHTGELFF
V gene: TRBV19
J gene: TRBJ2-2
clone size: once
D gene: -

CDR3 DNA: TGTGCCAGCAGTGATCACTTCGGGATGAACACCGGGGAGCTGTTTTTT
CDR3 protein: CASSDHFGMNTGELFF
V gene: TRBV6-4
J gene: TRBJ2-2
clone size: -
D gene: -

CDR3 DNA: TGCGCCAGCAGCTCTGGACAGATTAGCACAGATACGCAGTATTTT
CDR3 protein: CASSSGQISTDTQYF
V gene: TRBV5-1
J gene: TRBJ2-3
clone size: -
D gene: -

CDR3 DNA: TGTGCCAGCAGCTTAGCCGGACAGAATGCGAACACCGGGGAGCTGTTTTTT
CDR3 protein: CASSLAGQNANTGELFF
V gene: TRBV7-2
J gene: TRBJ2-2
clone size: -
D gene: -

CDR3 DNA: TGTGCCAGCAGTGACTTTCGCAGGGGGGTTAATGAGCAGTTCTTC
CDR3 protein: CASSDFRRGVNEQFF
V gene: TRBV6-4
J gene: TRBJ2-1
clone size: -
D gene: -

CDR3 DNA: TGTGCCAGCAGTCCCCGGGACAGTGCTGAGCCCCAGCATTTT
CDR3 protein: CASSPRDSAEPQHF
V gene: TRBV27
J gene: TRBJ1-5
clone size: few
D gene: TRBD1

CDR3 DNA: TGTGCCAGTAGTAGGACAGGGGACACTGAAGCTTTCTTT
CDR3 protein: CASSRTGDTEAFF
V gene: TRBV19
J gene: TRBJ1-1
clone size: -
D gene: TRBD1

CDR3 DNA: TGTGCCAGCAGCCCCCCATTTGGGGCGGAAGAGACCCAGTACTTC
CDR3 protein: CASSPPFGAEETQYF
V gene: TRBV7-9
J gene: TRBJ2-5
clone size: -
D gene: -

CDR3 DNA: TGTGCCTGGAGTTTCCGGACAGGGACCTATAATTCCCCCCTCCACTTT
CDR3 protein: CAWSFRTGTYNSPLHF
V gene: TRBV30
J gene: TRBJ1-6
clone size: -
D gene: TRBD1

CDR3 DNA: TGTGCCAGCAGTTCTTCCATCACAGGTCCCTACAATGAGCAGTTCTTC
CDR3 protein: CASSSSITGPYNEQFF
V gene: TRBV28
J gene: TRBJ2-1
clone size: -
D gene: -

CDR3 DNA: TGTGCCAGTAGCGGGACAGGGGTAGCCGGGGAGCTGTTTTTT
CDR3 protein: CASSGTGVAGELFF
V gene: TRBV19
J gene: TRBJ2-2
clone size: -
D gene: TRBD1

CDR3 DNA: TGCGCCAGCAGCCAAGGGCAGGGGGTAGGCCAGGGAGAGACCCAGTACTTC
CDR3 protein: CASSQGQGVGQGETQYF
V gene: TRBV4-3
J gene: TRBJ2-5
clone size: few
D gene: TRBD1